The 28 T cell receptor beta chains presented below share a single source sample, sequenced in a study of OX40 agonist ivuxolimab in advanced cancers. TCRdb's table, derived via immunoSEQ multiplex PCR, lists solely in-frame clones and lacks some. The table has roughly 60,000 clones, roughly 84% seen once; the top ten hold less than 3.5%. The material was CD4+ or CD8+ T cells sorted from blood, obtained in a trial of the OX40 agonist ivuxolimab. The receptors were gathered from an adult with an advanced solid tumor such as melanoma, head and neck, liver or kidney cancer.

V and J are TRBV19 and TRBJ2-7, with 8 bases matching TRBD2. The CDR3 has 13 amino acids. The germline gives CDR1 LNHDA, CDR2 SQIVND (reference sequence). J was trimmed by 4 bases and V by 3 bases; bases with no gene match: 2. CDR3 amino acids: CASSIREGYEQYF. In nucleotides, the CDR3 is TGTGCCAGTAGTATCCGGGAGGGTTACGAGCAGTACTTC.

This chain connects TRBV7-9 to TRBJ2-3, with D hard to call. V was pared by 3 bases and J by 6 bases, with 7 bases between. Germline CDR1 reads SEHNR; CDR2 reads FQNEAQ (reference sequence). This CDR3 spans 12 amino acids. This CDR3 reads CASSFARDTQYF. In nucleotides, the CDR3 is TGTGCCAGCAGCTTCGCACGGGATACGCAGTATTTT.

The rearrangement links TRBV30 to TRBJ1-1; TRBD1 aligns across 7 bases. The CDR3 is 13 amino acids. The junction had 12 bases not matched to a gene; V was cut back by 3 bases and J by 11 bases. The germline gives CDR1 GTSNPN, CDR2 SVGIG (reference sequence). DNA of the CDR3: TGTGCCTGGAGGGACAGGCGGCACCTCGGGGCTTTCTTT. This sequence encodes CAWRDRRHLGAFF. Full variable domain (rest looked up from reference TRBV30 and TRBJ1-1): SQTIHQWPATLVQPVGSPLSLECTVEGTSNPNLYWYRQAAGRGLQLLFYSVGIGQISSEVPQNLSASRPQDRQFILSSKKLLLSDSGFYLCAWRDRRHLGAFFGQGTRLTVV.

CDR3 amino acids: CASHGFEKDTQYF. The CDR3 DNA reads as TGTGCCTCTCATGGGTTTGAGAAAGATACGCAGTATTTT. The chain employs TRBV28 and TRBJ2-3; D unclear. CDR1 is MDHEN and CDR2 is SYDVKM in the germline V gene. Trimming took 11 bases from V and 5 from J, leaving 17 bases between them. This CDR3 has 13 residues.

This chain links TRBV6-5 with TRBJ1-1, with D maybe TRBD1 (6 bases). The germline V gene has CDR1 MNHEY and CDR2 SVGAGI. The CDR3 has 14 residues. Trimming shortened V by 7 bases and J by 4 bases, and 16 bases separated the two germline ends. The CDR3 DNA sequence: TGTGCCAGCACCCGGTGGGGGCGTGTCACTGAAGCTTTCTTT. Translated, it gives CASTRWGRVTEAFF.

This clone was picked up a small number of times. The V gene is TRBV7-2, the J gene TRBJ1-1; the D is unclear. V dropped 2 bases and J dropped 5 bases, with 12 bases sitting between them. The length of the CDR3 is 14 residues. Germline loops: CDR1 SGHTA, CDR2 FQGNSA. The CDR3 region has the DNA TGTGCCAGCAGCTTAATCGGTGCGGGGACTGAAGCTTTCTTT. This codes for CASSLIGAGTEAFF.

DNA for the CDR3: TGTGCCAGCAGACCTAGCGGGGCAGCCTACAATGAGCAGTTCTTC. Its translation is CASRPSGAAYNEQFF. J is TRBJ2-1 and V is TRBV28, with 9 nucleotides matching TRBD2. CDR1 is MDHEN and CDR2 is SYDVKM in the germline V gene. The V and J ends lost 6 bases and 2 bases, in that order; junction bases with no gene match: 5. The CDR3 is made up of 15 amino acids.

The rearrangement uses TRBV27 and TRBJ2-7, with TRBD2 matching 8 bases. CDR1 and CDR2 (germline): MNHEY, SMNVEV (reference sequence). The CDR3 totals 14 residues. Trimming took 10 bases from V and 3 from J; bases not matched to a gene: 11. The CDR3, as DNA: TGTGCCACCAGCTCTCGGGGGGGCTACTACGAGCAGTACTTC. This sequence encodes CATSSRGGYYEQYF.

CDR3 region: CASSGTASSYEQYF. In nucleotides, the CDR3 is TGCGCCAGCAGTGGGACTGCCAGCTCCTACGAGCAGTACTTC. The chain couples TRBV10-1 to TRBJ2-7; tentatively, D is TRBD2 (5 bases). Trimming removed 4 bases at V and 0 bases at J, with 10 bases between. Germline V gene data show CDR1 as WNHNN and CDR2 as SYGVQD (reference sequence). The CDR3 is 14 amino acids.

This chain joins TRBV29-1 and TRBJ2-2; perhaps TRBD1 as D (6 bases). V lost 5 bases, J lost 5 bases, and 12 bases lay in between. CDR1 is SQVTM and CDR2 is ANQGSEA in the germline V gene. The CDR3 spans 13 residues. The CDR3 sequence is CSVQPTGTGELFF. The DNA for the CDR3 is TGCAGCGTTCAACCCACAGGGACCGGGGAGCTGTTTTTT.

This clone was counted only a few times. The chain links TRBV6-6 to TRBJ1-2, with no clear D. V gave up 6 bases and J gave up 3 bases, with 8 bases separating them. Germline V lookup: CDR1 MNHNY, CDR2 SVGAGI (reference sequence). This CDR3 is built from 12 residues. This CDR3 is CASRRGDYGYTF. The CDR3 nucleotides are TGTGCCAGCAGACGGGGAGACTATGGCTACACCTTC.

This chain uses TRBV7-3 with TRBJ2-5; D tentatively fits TRBD1 or TRBD2 (5 bases each). The V and J ends lost 5 bases and 11 bases respectively, with 15 bases between them. CDR1 and CDR2 from the germline V gene are SGHTA and FQGTGA. The length of the CDR3 is 12 residues. CDR3 amino acids: CASSPGTDQQYF. The CDR3 nucleotides read TGTGCCAGCAGCCCTGGGACGGATCAGCAGTACTTC.

The chain employs TRBV4-2 and TRBJ1-2, with 7 bases matching TRBD1. With 5 bases clipped from V and 5 bases from J, the junction kept 11 bases outside the gene matches. The CDR3 has 15 amino acids. Germline V gene sequence: CDR1 LGHNA, CDR2 YNFKEQ. The CDR3 region has the DNA TGTGCCAGCAGCTCTCGACAGGGCGATAAGTATGGCTACACCTTC. Its translation: CASSSRQGDKYGYTF.

The chain combines TRBV18 with TRBJ2-5; 11 bases fit TRBD1. The CDR3 totals 16 residues. The V gene's germline CDR1 is KGHSH and CDR2 LQKENI. V shed 5 bases, J shed 5 bases, and the junction held 10 bases outside the gene matches. The CDR3 DNA reads as TGTGCCAGCTCAGCCACACACGGGACAGGGGGGGAGACCCAGTACTTC. Translation gives CASSATHGTGGETQYF.

The chain recombines TRBV5-1 with TRBJ1-1; no definite D call. CDR1 SGHRS and CDR2 YFSETQ come from the germline V gene. There are 14 residues in the CDR3. V shed 4 bases and J shed 0 bases, with 10 bases lying between them. CDR3 region: CASSPQLMNTEAFF. CDR3 nucleotides: TGCGCCAGCAGCCCACAGCTTATGAACACTGAAGCTTTCTTT.

The chain is built from TRBV7-2 and TRBJ1-6; D unresolved. V was clipped by 5 bases and J by 4 bases, with 9 bases between them. The germline V gene has CDR1 SGHTA and CDR2 FQGNSA. The CDR3 length is 14 residues. The CDR3 reads CASSLRRYNSPLHF. In DNA form, the CDR3 reads TGTGCCAGCAGCCTTCGTCGGTATAATTCACCCCTCCACTTT.

V gene TRBV28 combines with J gene TRBJ2-1; TRBD2 aligns across 10 bases. From germline, CDR1 is MDHEN and CDR2 SYDVKM. V lost 8 bases to trimming and J lost 6 bases; unmatched junction nucleotides: 4. This CDR3 contains 13 residues. Here the CDR3 reads CASVKRGGNEQFF. Here the CDR3 DNA reads TGTGCCAGCGTAAAGCGGGGGGGCAATGAGCAGTTCTTC.

The chain links TRBV7-2 to TRBJ2-7; 11 positions match TRBD2. This CDR3 is 19 amino acids long. Germline CDR1 reads SGHTA; CDR2 reads FQGNSA. Unmatched junction bases numbered 14, after V lost 4 bases and J lost 0 bases. The CDR3 bases are TGTGCCAGCAGCTACAGGTCGGCTAGCGGGGGGACGAGCTCCTACGAGCAGTACTTC. Encoded protein: CASSYRSASGGTSSYEQYF. Looking up the rest from reference TRBV7-2 and TRBJ2-7 gives the full variable domain: GAGVSQSPSNKVTEKGKDVELRCDPISGHTALYWYRQSLGQGLEFLIYFQGNSAPDKSGLPSDRFSAERTGGSVSTLTIQRTQQEDSAVYLCASSYRSASGGTSSYEQYFGPGTRLTVT.

The chain uses TRBV11-1 and TRBJ1-3; no clear D. Germline lookup yields CDR1 SGHAT and CDR2 FQDESV (reference sequence). The CDR3 has 16 residues. Trimming took off 3 bases at V and 0 bases at J, with 12 bases between the two ends. The DNA of the CDR3 is TGTGCCAGCAGCTTGGAGGGCCACTCCTCTGGAAACACCATATATTTT. This codes for CASSLEGHSSGNTIYF.

V usage is TRBV5-8 and J usage is TRBJ1-5, with unresolved D. Germline lookup yields CDR1 SGHTS and CDR2 YDEGEE. The CDR3 is 15 residues long. V shed 2 bases and J shed 0 bases, with 9 bases lying between them. In DNA, the CDR3 is TGTGCCAGCAGCTTAGGACTGTATAGCAATCAGCCCCAGCATTTT. Protein sequence: CASSLGLYSNQPQHF.

The chain employs TRBV30 and TRBJ2-1; the D gene could be TRBD1 or TRBD2 (6 bases each). V dropped 4 bases and J dropped 4 bases, with 14 bases sitting between them. The CDR3 is made up of 14 amino acids. The V gene's germline CDR1 is GTSNPN and CDR2 SVGIG (reference sequence). CDR3 loop: CAWNRGGGYNEQFF. CDR3 bases: TGTGCCTGGAATCGAGGGGGAGGATACAATGAGCAGTTCTTC.

This clone appeared once. V is TRBV29-1 and J is TRBJ1-2; 11 bases line up with TRBD1. CDR3 size: 14 residues. V shed 4 bases and J 5 bases; nucleotides not matched to a gene: 6. In germline, CDR1 is SQVTM, CDR2 ANQGSEA. The CDR3 here is CSVGTGGAGYGYTF. CDR3 nucleotides: TGCAGCGTTGGGACAGGGGGCGCCGGGTATGGCTACACCTTC. Supplemented by reference TRBV29-1 and TRBJ1-2, the full variable domain reads SAVISQKPSRDICQRGTSLTIQCQVDSQVTMMFWYRQQPGQSLTLIATANQGSEATYESGFVIDKFPISRPNLTFSTLTVSNMSPEDSSIYLCSVGTGGAGYGYTFGSGTRLTVV.

The V and J genes are TRBV7-6 and TRBJ2-5, with D tentatively TRBD2 (6 bases). The V and J ends lost 5 bases and 7 bases respectively, with 23 bases between them. Looked up from germline, CDR1 is SGHVS and CDR2 is FNYEAQ. CDR3 length equals 16 residues. Written as DNA, the CDR3 is TGTGCCAGCAGCCGCACCGGGGGTCCTTCAAGTGGGACCCAGTACTTC. Its translation: CASSRTGGPSSGTQYF. Looking up the rest from reference TRBV7-6 and TRBJ2-5 gives the full variable domain: GAGVSQSPRYKVTKRGQDVALRCDPISGHVSLYWYRQALGQGPEFLTYFNYEAQQDKSGLPNDRFSAERPEGSISTLTIQRTEQRDSAMYRCASSRTGGPSSGTQYFGPGTRLLVL.

The sample holds one count of this clone. The J gene is TRBJ2-7, the V gene TRBV10-2; TRBD2 matches at 13 bases. The CDR3 is 16 residues long. V shed 6 bases and J 5 bases; nucleotides not matched to a gene: 10. The germline V gene has CDR1 WSHSY and CDR2 SAAADI. The CDR3 protein is CASRPDTSGRDHEQYF. CDR3 coding DNA: TGCGCCAGCAGGCCCGATACTAGCGGGAGGGACCACGAGCAGTACTTC.

This clone appeared once. The CDR3 DNA sequence: TGTGCCAGCAGCTTAGTGGCGGGCACAGATACGCAGTATTTT. It encodes CASSLVAGTDTQYF. V and J are TRBV11-1 and TRBJ2-3; no firm D call. V was pared by 1 base and J by 1 base, with 6 bases between. The CDR3 sequence is 14 residues long. The germline V gene encodes CDR1 SGHAT and CDR2 FQDESV (reference sequence).

The chain links TRBV27 to TRBJ2-7; D remains unclear. The CDR3 spans 13 residues. The germline V gene encodes CDR1 MNHEY and CDR2 SMNVEV (reference sequence). The ends were cut back, 3 bases at V and 2 bases at J, with 8 bases in the middle. The CDR3: CASSLAGPYEQYF. The CDR3, as DNA: TGTGCCAGCAGTTTGGCAGGCCCCTACGAGCAGTACTTC.

The chain links TRBV27 to TRBJ1-1; no clear D. Trimming shortened V by 2 bases and J by 5 bases, and 9 bases separated the two germline ends. Germline loops: CDR1 MNHEY, CDR2 SMNVEV (reference sequence). CDR3 length: 13 amino acids. For the CDR3, the DNA is TGTGCCAGCAGTTTACGCTCGGGGACTGAAGCTTTCTTT. The encoded protein is CASSLRSGTEAFF.

The chain links TRBV30 to TRBJ2-7; D is unclear. The CDR3 runs 14 residues. Trimming removed 2 bases from V and 2 bases from J, with 13 bases in between. In germline, CDR1 is GTSNPN, CDR2 SVGIG (reference sequence). CDR3 nucleotides: TGTGCCTGGAGTCCCTCTCCCCGTACCTACGAGCAGTACTTC. Its protein product is CAWSPSPRTYEQYF.